These 15 T cell receptor beta chains originate from one sample sequenced in a study of shared clonotypes between healthy human individuals. CD8 cells classed as naive were CD45RO-negative and positively selected for CCR7, excluding terminally differentiated effector memory CD45RA+ cells. Generated by immunoSEQ multiplex PCR, the TCRdb table keeps only in-frame clones and is missing some. The table lists under 700,000 clones, 95% of them singletons. What was sequenced was naive CD8+ T cells sorted from blood. These receptor sequences come from a woman aged 25 to 45 in good health.

Regarding this clone: Other DNA sequences in the same sample also yield this CDR3. V usage is TRBV20-1 and J usage is TRBJ2-5; possible D gene TRBD2, 5 bases. The assigned J gene may be wrong: the sequence end matches TRBJ2-7 better. The germline gives CDR1 DFQATT, CDR2 SNEGSKA (reference sequence). The CDR3 is 10 residues long. CDR3 bases: TGCAGTGCACTAGAGTACGAGCAGTACTTC. Translation: CSALEYEQYF.

V and J are TRBV6-5 and TRBJ2-2, with D maybe TRBD2 (5 bases). V was shortened by 0 bases and J by 4 bases, with 9 bases between the two germline ends. In germline, CDR1 is MNHEY, CDR2 SVGAGI. The length of the CDR3 is 15 residues. In DNA, the CDR3 is TGTGCCAGCAGTTACTCGGGAGACGGCACCGGGGAGCTGTTTTTT. Translated: CASSYSGDGTGELFF.

The chain uses TRBV27 and TRBJ2-1, with 10 bases lining up with TRBD2. Germline V CDR1 and CDR2: MNHEY, SMNVEV (reference sequence). J was trimmed by 2 bases and V by 8 bases; bases with no gene match: 9. CDR3 length equals 16 residues. The CDR3 spells CASLRTSGLTYNEQFF. The DNA of the CDR3 is TGTGCCAGCCTCCGGACTAGCGGCCTTACCTACAATGAGCAGTTCTTC.

This clone was found once. The genes are TRBV19 and TRBJ2-2; weak D call: TRBD1 (5 bases). The CDR3 consists of 16 residues. Germline V gives CDR1 LNHDA, CDR2 SQIVND (reference sequence). Trimming stripped 2 bases from V and 5 bases from J, with 15 bases between. The CDR3: CASSIHNRRKTGELFF. The CDR3 region has the DNA TGTGCCAGTAGTATACACAACAGGAGAAAAACCGGGGAGCTGTTTTTT.

Only one count was recorded for this clone. This chain joins TRBV27 and TRBJ2-7, with 7 nucleotides matching TRBD1. The J segment lost 6 bases and the V segment lost 8 bases, leaving 4 bases of the junction unmatched. Germline lookup yields CDR1 MNHEY and CDR2 SMNVEV (reference sequence). The CDR3 is 11 residues long. The CDR3 is CASDSGGEQYF. The CDR3, as DNA: TGTGCCAGCGATTCAGGGGGCGAGCAGTACTTC.

The rearrangement links TRBV9 to TRBJ2-5; D ambiguous. V gave up 0 bases and J gave up 5 bases, with 11 bases separating them. The V gene's germline CDR1 is SGDLS and CDR2 YYNGEE. CDR3 length equals 14 residues. The CDR3 DNA reads TGTGCCAGCAGCGTAGGATCCCCCGCGGAGACCCAGTACTTC. Amino acids: CASSVGSPAETQYF.

V and J are TRBV13 and TRBJ2-7; TRBD1 matches at 7 bases. V trimming: 1 base; J trimming: 2 bases; junction bases outside the gene matches: 5. The CDR3 runs 15 residues. Germline V CDR1 and CDR2: PRHDT, FYEKMQ (reference sequence). CDR3 nucleotide sequence: TGTGCCAGCAGCTTAGCCGGGACAGATACCTACGAGCAGTACTTC. It is translated as CASSLAGTDTYEQYF.

The chain combines TRBV15 with TRBJ2-1; 8 positions match TRBD2. Germline loops: CDR1 LNHNV, CDR2 YYDKDF (reference sequence). The CDR3 has 16 residues. V was clipped by 2 bases and J by 5 bases; unmatched bases: 8. CDR3 in DNA: TGTGCCACCAGCAGATCCGGGGGGGTTCTCGACAATGAGCAGTTCTTC. Residues: CATSRSGGVLDNEQFF. Together with reference TRBV15 and TRBJ2-1, the CDR3 gives the full variable domain: DAMVIQNPRYQVTQFGKPVTLSCSQTLNHNVMYWYQQKSSQAPKLLFHYYDKDFNNEADTPDNFQSRRPNTSFCFLDIRSPGLGDTAMYLCATSRSGGVLDNEQFFGPGTRLTVL.

This sequence joins TRBV6-1 and TRBJ1-1; weak D call: TRBD1 (6 bases). This CDR3 spans 16 amino acids. Trimming took off 1 base at V and 5 bases at J, with 17 bases between the two ends. CDR1 MNHNS and CDR2 SASEGT come from the germline V gene. DNA of the CDR3: TGTGCCAGCAGTGAAGAAGTATGGCGGGGGCCTACTGAAGCTTTCTTT. Translation gives CASSEEVWRGPTEAFF.

This chain uses TRBV2 with TRBJ2-6, with D hard to call. Looked up from germline, CDR1 is SNHLY and CDR2 is FYNNEI. CDR3 size: 17 residues. V lost 3 bases and J lost 0, with 12 bases in between. CDR3 amino acids: CASSDATMASGANVLTF. The CDR3 DNA reads TGTGCCAGCAGTGACGCGACAATGGCCTCTGGGGCCAACGTCCTGACTTTC.

CDR3 protein: CASSPPSGDEQYF. CDR3 coding DNA: TGTGCCAGCAGCCCTCCGTCTGGCGACGAGCAGTACTTC. This rearrangement joins TRBV5-4 to TRBJ2-7; D remains ambiguous. The CDR3 is 13 residues long. Germline loops: CDR1 SGHNT, CDR2 YYREEE (reference sequence). Trimming stripped 4 bases from V and 5 bases from J, with 13 bases between.

The rearrangement uses TRBV4-2 and TRBJ2-3, with 11 bases lining up with TRBD2. The V gene's germline CDR1 is LGHNA and CDR2 YNFKEQ. The CDR3 spans 18 residues. The J segment lost 3 bases and the V segment lost 2 bases, leaving 10 bases of the junction unmatched. The CDR3 DNA sequence: TGTGCCAGCAGCCAATTACTAGCGGGAGAAATTGTGACAGATACGCAGTATTTT. It is translated as CASSQLLAGEIVTDTQYF.

This chain links TRBV6-1 with TRBJ1-2, with 9 bases that match TRBD1. CDR1 MNHNS and CDR2 SASEGT come from the germline V gene. V lost 6 bases and J lost 4; bases outside the gene matches: 3. The CDR3 covers 13 residues. This CDR3 reads CASRTGGVYGYTF. For the CDR3, the DNA is TGTGCCAGCAGAACAGGGGGCGTCTATGGCTACACCTTC.

The J gene is TRBJ2-7, the V gene TRBV5-6, with a weak D call TRBD2 (5 bases). In germline, CDR1 is SGHDT, CDR2 YYEEEE. Trimming took off 5 bases at V and 2 bases at J, with 8 bases between the two ends. CDR3 length equals 12 residues. CDR3 protein: CASRRDPYEQYF. In nucleotides, the CDR3 is TGTGCCAGCAGGAGGGATCCCTACGAGCAGTACTTC.

The chain has TRBV5-1 and TRBJ2-1, with 11 bases identical to TRBD2. This CDR3 spans 13 amino acids. V lost 5 bases and J lost 5; bases outside the gene matches: 0. Germline values: CDR1 SGHRS, CDR2 YFSETQ. CDR3 in DNA: TGCGCCAGCAGGACTAGCGGGGACAATGAGCAGTTCTTC. Translated: CASRTSGDNEQFF.